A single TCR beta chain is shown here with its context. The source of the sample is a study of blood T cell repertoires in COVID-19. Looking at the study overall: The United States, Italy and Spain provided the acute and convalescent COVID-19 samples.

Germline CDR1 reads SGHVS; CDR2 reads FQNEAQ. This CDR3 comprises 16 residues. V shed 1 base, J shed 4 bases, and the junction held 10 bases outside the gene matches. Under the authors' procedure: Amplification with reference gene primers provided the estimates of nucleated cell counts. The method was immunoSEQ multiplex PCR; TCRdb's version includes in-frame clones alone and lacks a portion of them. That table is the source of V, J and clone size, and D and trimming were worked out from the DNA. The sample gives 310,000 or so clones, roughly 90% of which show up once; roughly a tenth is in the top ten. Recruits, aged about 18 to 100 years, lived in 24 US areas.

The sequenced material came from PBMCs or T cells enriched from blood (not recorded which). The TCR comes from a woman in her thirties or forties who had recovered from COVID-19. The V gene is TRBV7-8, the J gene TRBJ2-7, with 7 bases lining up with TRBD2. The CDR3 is CASSLGLGEGLYEQYF. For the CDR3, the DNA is TGTGCCAGCAGCTTAGGGTTGGGGGAGGGCCTATACGAGCAGTACTTC.